This T cell receptor beta chain appears in the sequencing data of a study of shared clonotypes between healthy human individuals. Researchers ran the assay at a deep level. Clones were read by immunoSEQ multiplex PCR, and TCRdb kept only the in-frame ones, dropping some. Among approximately 2.3 million clones listed, roughly 93% were seen once. Donors were healthy HIV-negative adults without recently reported acute infections or vaccinations. V was shortened by 8 bases and J by 0 bases, with 13 bases between the two germline ends. Germline V gene sequence: CDR1 MDHEN, CDR2 SYDVKM. The CDR3 loop spans 14 amino acids.

This clonotype was obtained from a man aged 18 to 30 in good health. Some clones in this sample may be carry-over from other donors' samples. The rearrangement joins TRBV28 to TRBJ1-2; tentative D call: TRBD1 (6 bases). Sequenced input: naive CD4+ T cells from PBMCs. Sample subset: CD45RA+ positively selected. For the CDR3, the DNA is TGTGCCAGCTATTCCCAGGGGCCTAACTATGGCTACACCTTC. Amino acids: CASYSQGPNYGYTF.